Given below is one T cell receptor (beta chain) in context. Clones were read by immunoSEQ multiplex PCR, and TCRdb kept only the in-frame ones, dropping some. The sample gives roughly 250,000 clones, approximately 88% of which show up once; 1.2% is in the top ten. V shed 4 bases and J shed 3 bases, with 10 bases lying between them. CDR1 and CDR2 from the germline V gene are WSHSY and SAAADI. The CDR3 totals 13 residues. The data were taken from a study of blood T cell repertoires in COVID-19. Participants spanned ages roughly 18 to 95 years and resided in about two dozen US areas. The clonotype comes from a woman aged 40 to 50 with acute COVID-19. Source material: PBMCs or T cells enriched from blood (not recorded which). V usage is TRBV10-2 and J usage is TRBJ2-7; the D is unclear. CDR3 coding DNA: TGCGCCAGCAGTGGCGCCCGCCACTACGAGCAGTACTTC. It codes for CASSGARHYEQYF.